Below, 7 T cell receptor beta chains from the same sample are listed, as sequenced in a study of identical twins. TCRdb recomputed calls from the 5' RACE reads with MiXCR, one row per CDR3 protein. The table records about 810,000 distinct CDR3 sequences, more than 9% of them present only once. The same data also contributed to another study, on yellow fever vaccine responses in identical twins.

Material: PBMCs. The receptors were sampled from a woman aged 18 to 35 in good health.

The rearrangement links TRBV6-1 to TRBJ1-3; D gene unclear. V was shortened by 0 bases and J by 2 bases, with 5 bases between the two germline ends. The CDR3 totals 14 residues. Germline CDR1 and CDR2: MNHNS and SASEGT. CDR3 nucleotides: TGTGCCAGCAGTGAAGCTGGGGCTGGAAACACCATATATTTT. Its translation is CASSEAGAGNTIYF.

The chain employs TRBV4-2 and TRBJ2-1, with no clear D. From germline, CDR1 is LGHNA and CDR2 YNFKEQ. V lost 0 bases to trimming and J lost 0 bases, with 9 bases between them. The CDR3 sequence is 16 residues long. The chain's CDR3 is CASSQDLIGSYNEQFF. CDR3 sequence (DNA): TGTGCCAGCAGCCAAGACCTGATCGGCTCCTACAATGAGCAGTTCTTC.

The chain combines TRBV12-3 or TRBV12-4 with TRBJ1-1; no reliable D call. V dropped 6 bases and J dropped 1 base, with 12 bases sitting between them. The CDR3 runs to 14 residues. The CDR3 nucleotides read TGTGCCAGCAGCGTTATCCCGGCGAACACTGAAGCTTTCTTT. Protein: CASSVIPANTEAFF.

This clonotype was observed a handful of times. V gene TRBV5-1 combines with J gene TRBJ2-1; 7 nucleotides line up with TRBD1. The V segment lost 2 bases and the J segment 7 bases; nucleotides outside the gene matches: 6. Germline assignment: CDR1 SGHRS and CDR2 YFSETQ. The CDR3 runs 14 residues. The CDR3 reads CASSFTGVPNEQFF. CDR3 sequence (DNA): TGCGCCAGCAGCTTTACAGGGGTACCGAATGAGCAGTTCTTC.

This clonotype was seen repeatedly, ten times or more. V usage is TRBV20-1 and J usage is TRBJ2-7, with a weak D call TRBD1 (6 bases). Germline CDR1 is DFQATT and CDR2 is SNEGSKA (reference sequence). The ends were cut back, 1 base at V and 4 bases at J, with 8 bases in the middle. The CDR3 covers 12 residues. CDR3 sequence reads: CSARAQGYEQYV. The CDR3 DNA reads TGCAGTGCTAGAGCACAGGGTTACGAGCAGTACGTC.

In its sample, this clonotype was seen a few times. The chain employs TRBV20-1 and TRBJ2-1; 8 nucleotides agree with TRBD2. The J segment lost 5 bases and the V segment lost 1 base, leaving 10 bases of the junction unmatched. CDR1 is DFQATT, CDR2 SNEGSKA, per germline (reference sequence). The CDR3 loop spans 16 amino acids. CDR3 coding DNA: TGCAGTGCTAGAGGAGGAACTAGCGGAAACGACAATGAGCAGTTCTTC. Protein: CSARGGTSGNDNEQFF.

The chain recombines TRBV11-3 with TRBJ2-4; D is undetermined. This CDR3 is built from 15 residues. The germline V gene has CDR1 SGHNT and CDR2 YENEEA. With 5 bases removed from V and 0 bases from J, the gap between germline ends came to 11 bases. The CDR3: CASSARTLAKNIQYF. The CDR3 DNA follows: TGTGCCAGCAGCGCGCGGACCCTAGCCAAAAACATTCAGTACTTC.